Below, one T cell receptor beta chain is given with its context. The entry originates in a study of CD8+CD57+ T cells in acquired aplastic anemia. TCR beta VDJ combinations and CDR3 sequences were profiled from genomic DNA. MiXCR, run by TCRdb on the reads, gives a single entry per CDR3 protein. The sample lists approximately 180,000 distinct CDR3 sequences; 55% to 65% were seen once. Patients sequenced had flow cytometry evidence of CD8+CD57+ cell expansion. When blood sampling took place, the patients had received no therapy. The receptor was isolated from a human donor with aplastic anemia. Sequenced: sorted CD4+, CD8+, or CD8+CD57+ T cells (not recorded which) from PBMCs.

The CDR3 is CSVEEGAYTEAFF. The CDR3 coding sequence is TGCAGCGTTGAGGAGGGGGCCTACACTGAAGCTTTCTTT. The rearrangement uses TRBV29-1 and TRBJ1-1, with 7 bases matching TRBD1. The CDR3 is 13 residues long. Germline V lookup: CDR1 SQVTM, CDR2 ANQGSEA. V lost 3 bases, J lost 3 bases, and 4 bases stayed unmatched.